This record looks at one T cell receptor beta chain sequence and its context. Its antigen is unknown. Distinct nucleotide sequences in the sample also encode this CDR3. The ends were cut back, 6 bases at V and 5 bases at J, with 13 bases in the middle. The CDR3 has 14 amino acids. Germline-derived CDR1 and CDR2 are MNHEY and SVGAGI. These data are taken from a study of shared clonotypes between healthy human individuals. At the level of the study: Aged between 18 and 49, the donors were a couple of women and a few men. Whole-study findings and limits: Sequencing of the sorted subsets was shown by rarefaction to be incomplete despite large depth. Some naive CD4 clonotypes, around 5%, turned up in common across four donors.

Profiled with immunoSEQ multiplex PCR; TCRdb holds only in-frame clones, not every one. The repertoire includes 600,000 to 750,000 clones, about 78% of them detected once, and 1.8% sits in the top ten. This TCR came from a woman between 25 and 40 years old in good health. The J gene is TRBJ2-2, the V gene TRBV6-5, with D possibly called TRBD1 or TRBD2 (5 bases each). Sequencing used memory CD4+ T cells sorted from blood. Subset indicated: CD45RA-negative fraction. This CDR3 is CASRNGARTGELFF. The DNA for the CDR3 is TGTGCCAGCAGAAACGGGGCGCGGACCGGGGAGCTGTTTTTT.